What follows are 32 T cell receptor beta chains derived from one specimen sequenced in a study of T cell responses to AZD1222 COVID-19 vaccine. Only in-frame clones appear in the TCRdb table, and some are missing; sequencing was by immunoSEQ multiplex PCR. This sample yields approximately 180,000 clones, of which 80% to 95% are seen a single time; 10% belongs to the top ten. The sample was peripheral blood, taken on day 0 of AZD1222 vaccination. The receptors shown here come from an adult in good health.

V usage is TRBV27 and J usage is TRBJ1-1; D remains unclear. This CDR3 has 13 amino acids. V was cut by 5 bases and J by 1 base, with 8 bases left in between. Germline lookup yields CDR1 MNHEY and CDR2 SMNVEV (reference sequence). CDR3 coding DNA: TGTGCCAGCAGTACACATAGGAACACTGAAGCTTTCTTT. Amino acid sequence: CASSTHRNTEAFF.

The chain couples TRBV19 to TRBJ1-6, with D hard to call. The V and J ends lost 9 bases and 8 bases respectively, with 14 bases between them. This CDR3 comprises 13 residues. Per germline, CDR1 LNHDA and CDR2 SQIVND (reference sequence). CDR3: CASRRTLDSPLHF. The CDR3 nucleotides read TGTGCCAGCCGCCGGACCCTAGATTCACCCCTCCACTTT.

The rearrangement joins TRBV28 to TRBJ1-6, with TRBD1 matching over 12 bases. The trim removed 3 bases at V and 1 base at J, leaving 13 bases unmatched. There are 21 residues in the CDR3. Germline CDR1 and CDR2: MDHEN and SYDVKM. This CDR3 reads CASSFGDRGRFEASYNSPLHF. Written as DNA, the CDR3 is TGTGCCAGCAGTTTCGGGGACAGGGGGCGGTTTGAAGCGTCCTATAATTCACCCCTCCACTTT.

This clone was found once. The chain is built from TRBV27 and TRBJ2-7; 8 nucleotides align to TRBD1. V was pared by 0 bases and J by 5 bases, with 6 bases of the junction left unmatched. CDR1 MNHEY and CDR2 SMNVEV come from the germline V gene (reference sequence). This CDR3 region has 15 residues. This CDR3 is CASSLSGTGNHEQYF. DNA of the CDR3: TGTGCCAGCAGTTTATCAGGGACAGGTAACCACGAGCAGTACTTC.

The chain carries TRBV19 and TRBJ1-1; D is unclear. CDR1 is LNHDA and CDR2 is SQIVND in the germline V gene (reference sequence). V was cut by 4 bases and J by 1 base, with 16 bases left in between. CDR3 length: 16 residues. The CDR3, as DNA: TGTGCCAGTAGTAGAATTCGGACGGCTCCGAACACTGAAGCTTTCTTT. It encodes CASSRIRTAPNTEAFF.

The rearrangement links TRBV5-1 to TRBJ1-5; 8 positions agree with TRBD1. After removal of 4 bases from V and 0 bases from J, the junction contained 6 bases not matched to a gene. Germline loops: CDR1 SGHRS, CDR2 YFSETQ. CDR3 length equals 16 residues. The CDR3 reads CASSQGTGRSNQPQHF. The CDR3 coding sequence is TGCGCCAGCAGCCAAGGGACAGGACGTAGCAATCAGCCCCAGCATTTT.

This chain links TRBV18 with TRBJ1-1; 9 nucleotides align to TRBD1. V was pared by 5 bases and J by 4 bases, with 8 bases of the junction left unmatched. This CDR3 is built from 15 residues. Germline V CDR1 and CDR2: KGHSH, LQKENI. The CDR3 here is CASSSWTGEATEAFF. As DNA, the CDR3 is TGTGCCAGCTCATCTTGGACAGGGGAGGCCACTGAAGCTTTCTTT.

This chain joins TRBV12-3 or TRBV12-4 and TRBJ1-2; 7 bases are a match to TRBD1. CDR3 size: 13 residues. Germline trimming cut 3 bases from V and 4 bases from J; bases unmatched to any gene: 2. CDR3 sequence reads: CASSFRGTYGYTF. The CDR3 DNA is TGTGCCAGCAGTTTCAGGGGGACCTATGGCTACACCTTC.

The chain couples TRBV7-7 to TRBJ2-2; D remains unclear. This CDR3 comprises 13 residues. Germline CDR1 reads SSHAT; CDR2 reads FNYEAQ (reference sequence). Trimming cost V 7 bases and J 3 bases, with 9 bases left between them. In DNA form, the CDR3 reads TGTGCCAGCACCGCCTTGGACACCGGGGAGCTGTTTTTT. Its translation: CASTALDTGELFF.

V and J are TRBV6-5 and TRBJ1-2, with TRBD1 identical over 8 bases. Germline loops: CDR1 MNHEY, CDR2 SVGAGI. V dropped 0 bases and J dropped 11; count of bases not matched to a gene: 8. The CDR3 sequence is 14 residues long. CDR3 protein: CASSYSRRGLEYTF. DNA of the CDR3: TGTGCCAGCAGTTACTCACGCAGGGGGCTGGAGTACACCTTC.

This clone is a singleton in its sample. This chain links TRBV18 with TRBJ2-7, with D unclear. V lost 2 bases and J lost 6, with 14 bases in between. Per the germline V gene, CDR1 is KGHSH and CDR2 is LQKENI. The CDR3 is 14 residues long. The CDR3 DNA is TGTGCCAGCTCACCAAGGACGGACCGCGGCGAGCAGTACGTC. Protein product: CASSPRTDRGEQYV.

The chain links TRBV7-2 to TRBJ2-5, with 11 bases that match TRBD1. Germline V gene lookup returns CDR1 SGHTA and CDR2 FQGNSA. With 6 bases clipped from V and 5 bases from J, the junction kept 8 bases outside the gene matches. This CDR3 spans 15 amino acids. The CDR3 sequence: CASRAGTGGWETQYF. As DNA, the CDR3 is TGTGCCAGCAGGGCCGGGACAGGGGGTTGGGAGACCCAGTACTTC.

V usage is TRBV10-2 and J usage is TRBJ1-6; D perhaps matches TRBD1 (5 bases). The length of the CDR3 is 15 residues. Trimming shortened V by 3 bases and J by 6 bases, and 12 bases separated the two germline ends. CDR1 is WSHSY, CDR2 SAAADI, per germline. CDR3 sequence reads: CASSDRVSINSPLHF. CDR3 DNA: TGCGCCAGCAGTGACAGGGTCAGCATTAATTCACCCCTCCACTTT.

V usage is TRBV7-9 and J usage is TRBJ1-3; D is uncertain. CDR1 SEHNR and CDR2 FQNEAQ come from the germline V gene (reference sequence). V dropped 1 base and J dropped 0 bases, with 13 bases sitting between them. The CDR3 runs 17 residues. CDR3 amino acids: CASSLERALGSGNTIYF. DNA for the CDR3: TGTGCCAGCAGCTTAGAAAGGGCTCTGGGCTCTGGAAACACCATATATTTT.

The chain joins TRBV9 to TRBJ1-2; no firm D call. From germline, CDR1 is SGDLS and CDR2 YYNGEE. Trimming shortened V by 0 bases and J by 4 bases, and 10 bases separated the two germline ends. The length of the CDR3 is 14 residues. CDR3 DNA sequence: TGTGCCAGCAGCGTAGGAGGCATGCCCTATGGCTACACCTTC. It specifies CASSVGGMPYGYTF. The full variable domain, in which reference TRBV9 and TRBJ1-2 provide the parts outside the CDR3, is DSGVTQTPKHLITATGQRVTLRCSPRSGDLSVYWYQQSLDQGLQFLIQYYNGEERAKGNILERFSAQQFPDLHSELNLSSLELGDSALYFCASSVGGMPYGYTFGSGTRLTVV.

This chain connects TRBV14 to TRBJ2-3; the match to TRBD2 covers 7 bases. Germline assignment: CDR1 SGHDN and CDR2 FVKESK. CDR3 length: 16 residues. With 2 bases clipped from V and 2 bases from J, the junction kept 7 bases outside the gene matches. CDR3 sequence: CASSQWRLADTDTQYF. The CDR3 DNA reads TGTGCCAGCAGCCAATGGCGGCTAGCGGACACAGATACGCAGTATTTT. The whole variable domain, remainder taken from reference TRBV14 and TRBJ2-3, is EAGVTQFPSHSVIEKGQTVTLRCDPISGHDNLYWYRRVMGKEIKFLLHFVKESKQDESGMPNNRFLAERTGGTYSTLKVQPAELEDSGVYFCASSQWRLADTDTQYFGPGTRLTVL.

This chain joins TRBV10-2 and TRBJ1-2; D is perhaps TRBD1 (6 bases). The V end was cut by 2 bases, the J end by 11 bases, with 18 bases between. This CDR3 is 14 amino acids long. Germline V gene data show CDR1 as WSHSY and CDR2 as SAAADI. This chain's CDR3 is CASSEGLGDIWYTF. The CDR3 nucleotides are TGCGCCAGCAGTGAGGGTTTGGGGGACATTTGGTACACCTTC.

This chain uses TRBV30 with TRBJ1-3; 8 positions agree with TRBD1. Germline V lookup: CDR1 GTSNPN, CDR2 SVGIG (reference sequence). The V gene end was trimmed by 3 bases and the J gene end by 2 bases; junction bases not matched to a gene: 3. CDR3 length equals 14 residues. The CDR3 region is CAWRGQGTGNTIYF. The CDR3 DNA follows: TGTGCCTGGAGAGGACAGGGTACTGGAAACACCATATATTTT.

The CDR3 loop is CASSIYSSAHEAFF. CDR3 DNA: TGTGCCAGTAGTATATACTCATCCGCTCATGAAGCTTTCTTT. The genes are TRBV19 and TRBJ1-1; no clear D. The length of the CDR3 is 14 residues. Germline V gives CDR1 LNHDA, CDR2 SQIVND (reference sequence). Trimming took off 2 bases at V and 7 bases at J, with 14 bases between the two ends.

The chain has TRBV10-1 and TRBJ2-2; the D is unclear. Trimming removed 1 base from V and 7 bases from J, with 7 bases in between. Germline V gene sequence: CDR1 WNHNN, CDR2 SYGVQD (reference sequence). CDR3 length: 13 amino acids. Written as DNA, the CDR3 is TGCGCCAGCAGTGAGTTCCGGAGCGGGGAGCTGTTTTTT. The encoded protein is CASSEFRSGELFF.

The V and J genes are TRBV30 and TRBJ1-2; possibly TRBD1 for D (5 bases). The CDR3 runs 16 residues. Trimming shortened V by 6 bases and J by 1 base, and 21 bases separated the two germline ends. Germline V lookup: CDR1 GTSNPN, CDR2 SVGIG (reference sequence). This CDR3 is CACYAGTVYFNYGYTF. In DNA, the CDR3 is TGTGCCTGTTACGCCGGGACGGTCTATTTTAACTATGGCTACACCTTC.

V usage is TRBV10-3 and J usage is TRBJ1-4, with D unresolved. V lost 5 bases and J 8 bases, leaving 12 bases between the germline ends. Germline V gene data show CDR1 as ENHRY and CDR2 as SYGVKD. The CDR3 has 13 amino acids. The CDR3 spells CAISPGRGEKLFF. The DNA for the CDR3 is TGTGCCATCAGTCCGGGCCGAGGCGAAAAACTGTTTTTT.

CDR3: CASSGRDRSYEQYF. CDR3 nucleotides: TGTGCCAGCAGTGGCCGGGACAGAAGTTACGAGCAGTACTTC. The rearrangement links TRBV7-9 to TRBJ2-7; 7 nucleotides line up with TRBD1. In germline, CDR1 is SEHNR, CDR2 FQNEAQ (reference sequence). With 6 bases clipped from V and 4 bases from J, the junction kept 9 bases outside the gene matches. This CDR3 spans 14 amino acids.

The chain has TRBV9 and TRBJ1-1; the D is unclear. CDR1 SGDLS and CDR2 YYNGEE come from the germline V gene. Trimming left V 3 bases short and J 0 bases short, with 12 bases between. This CDR3 has 15 residues. CDR3 sequence: CASSGSVQLNTEAFF. CDR3 coding DNA: TGTGCCAGCAGCGGTAGCGTACAGCTGAACACTGAAGCTTTCTTT.

The V call is TRBV6-2 or TRBV6-3, the J call TRBJ1-5; 8 nucleotides line up with TRBD1. Germline assignment: CDR1 MNHEY and CDR2 SVGEGT. The V segment lost 6 bases and the J segment 6 bases; nucleotides outside the gene matches: 7. The CDR3 has 14 amino acids. CDR3 in DNA: TGTGCCAGCAGCTCAACAGGGGGAGCTCAGCCCCAGCATTTT. The encoded protein is CASSSTGGAQPQHF.

The genes are TRBV7-2 and TRBJ1-1; tentatively, D is TRBD1 (5 bases). Germline V CDR1 and CDR2: SGHTA, FQGNSA. The CDR3 consists of 15 residues. Trimming pared 3 bases from V and 0 bases from J, leaving 11 bases between. CDR3: CASSFGGAMNTEAFF. CDR3 bases: TGTGCCAGCAGCTTTGGGGGAGCTATGAACACTGAAGCTTTCTTT.

This clone was seen at least ten times. This sample also contains other DNA sequences that code for the same CDR3. The chain links TRBV4-1 to TRBJ2-3; D possibly corresponds to TRBD2 (6 bases). Trimming removed 0 bases at V and 0 bases at J, with 10 bases between. CDR1 MGHRA and CDR2 YSYEKL come from the germline V gene. This CDR3 region has 16 residues. This chain's CDR3 is CASSQDSGLSTDTQYF. CDR3 coding DNA: TGCGCCAGCAGCCAAGATAGCGGTCTTAGCACAGATACGCAGTATTTT.

This chain connects TRBV7-6 to TRBJ2-7; 9 bases map to TRBD2. CDR3 length: 16 amino acids. Germline CDR1 reads SGHVS; CDR2 reads FNYEAQ. The junction had 9 bases not matched to a gene; V was cut back by 1 base and J by 5 bases. As DNA, the CDR3 is TGTGCCAGCAGCTTAGACGAGACTAGCGGTGTAAACGAGCAGTACTTC. It yields the protein CASSLDETSGVNEQYF.

The chain has TRBV7-2 and TRBJ1-1; TRBD1 aligns across 9 bases. This CDR3 has 15 amino acids. The ends lost 5 bases at V and 3 bases at J; junction bases unmatched: 7. CDR1 and CDR2 (germline): SGHTA, FQGNSA. The CDR3 DNA is TGTGCCAGCAGCCCCAGGGACAGGGAATACACTGAAGCTTTCTTT. Translation gives CASSPRDREYTEAFF.

The chain recombines TRBV15 with TRBJ2-7, with no clear D. This CDR3 is 16 amino acids long. Trimming shortened V by 0 bases and J by 4 bases, and 16 bases separated the two germline ends. Looked up from germline, CDR1 is LNHNV and CDR2 is YYDKDF (reference sequence). CDR3 residues: CATSRDQRARNYEQYF. For the CDR3, the DNA is TGTGCCACCAGCAGAGATCAACGGGCCCGGAATTACGAGCAGTACTTC.

The CDR3: CASSQRVSNTEAFF. CDR3 DNA: TGTGCCAGCAGCCAGAGAGTTTCGAACACTGAAGCTTTCTTT. The rearrangement joins TRBV3-1 (or the pseudogene TRBV3-2) to TRBJ1-1; D remains ambiguous. Germline V gene sequence: CDR1 LGHDT, CDR2 YNNKEL (reference sequence). CDR3 length: 14 residues. Trimming took 3 bases from V and 1 from J, leaving 9 bases between them.

This chain links TRBV9 with TRBJ2-1; a possible D gene is TRBD2 (6 bases). There are 15 residues in the CDR3. Germline CDR1 and CDR2: SGDLS and YYNGEE. V was shortened by 0 bases and J by 5 bases, with 12 bases between the two germline ends. Here the CDR3 DNA reads TGTGCCAGCAGCGTAGATGGGTGGAGGGACAATGAGCAGTTCTTC. Protein: CASSVDGWRDNEQFF.